The clone carrying this T cell receptor beta chain was seen a handful of times. The antigen remains undetermined. CDR3 size: 15 residues. The germline CDR1 and CDR2 sequences are SSHAT and FNYEAQ (reference sequence). V lost 5 bases, J lost 3 bases, and 5 bases stayed unmatched. The data stem from a study of identical twins. TCRdb independently ran MiXCR on the 5' RACE reads; one entry per CDR3 protein. The sample includes around 670,000 distinct CDR3 sequences, approximately 6% of them seen just once. General observations from the study: Abundant beta clonotypes from cord blood bore fewer insertions; memory repertoires lacked this pattern. Interpretation of the results relied on cross-sectional statistical analysis and not on following the same donors.

This receptor was identified in a young man in good health. This sequence joins TRBV7-7 and TRBJ2-3, with TRBD1 matching over 10 bases. Sequenced: naive T cells sorted from blood. The CDR3 DNA sequence: TGTGCCAGCAGCACCGGGACAGGGGTTACAGATACGCAGTATTTT. This gives the protein CASSTGTGVTDTQYF.